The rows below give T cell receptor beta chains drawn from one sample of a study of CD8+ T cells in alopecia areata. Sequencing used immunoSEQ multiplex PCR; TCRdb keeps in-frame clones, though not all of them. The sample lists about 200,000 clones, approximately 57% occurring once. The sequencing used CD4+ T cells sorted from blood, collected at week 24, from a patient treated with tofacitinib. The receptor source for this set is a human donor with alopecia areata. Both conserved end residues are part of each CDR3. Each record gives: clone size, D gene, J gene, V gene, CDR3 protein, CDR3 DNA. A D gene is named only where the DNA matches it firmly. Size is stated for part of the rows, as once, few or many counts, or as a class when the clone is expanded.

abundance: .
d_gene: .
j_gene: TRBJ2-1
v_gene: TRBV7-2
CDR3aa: CASSLAKPDVQFF
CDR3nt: TGTGCCAGCAGCTTAGCAAAACCCGATGTGCAGTTCTTC

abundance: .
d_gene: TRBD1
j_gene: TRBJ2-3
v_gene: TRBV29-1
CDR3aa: CSVEHLRTGEDTQYF
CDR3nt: TGCAGCGTTGAACACCTAAGGACAGGGGAAGATACGCAGTATTTT

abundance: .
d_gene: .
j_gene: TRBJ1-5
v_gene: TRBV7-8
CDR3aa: CASSQPRTDPGNQPQHF
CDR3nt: TGTGCCAGCAGCCAACCTCGGACGGACCCCGGCAATCAGCCCCAGCATTTT

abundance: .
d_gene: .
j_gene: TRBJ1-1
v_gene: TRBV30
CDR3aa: CAGTSQGEAFF
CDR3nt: TGTGCTGGGACATCGCAGGGAGAAGCTTTCTTT

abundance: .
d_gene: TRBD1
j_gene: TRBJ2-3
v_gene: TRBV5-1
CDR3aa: CASSPFRGTTDTQYF
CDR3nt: TGCGCCAGCAGCCCCTTCAGGGGGACCACAGATACGCAGTATTTT

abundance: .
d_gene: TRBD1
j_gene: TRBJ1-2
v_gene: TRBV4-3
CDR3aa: CASSPAPGQGANGYTF
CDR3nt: TGCGCCAGCAGCCCAGCACCGGGACAGGGGGCAAATGGCTACACCTTC

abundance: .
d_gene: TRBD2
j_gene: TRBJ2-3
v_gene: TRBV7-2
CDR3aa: CASSLGPGTSGATQYF
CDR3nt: TGTGCCAGCAGCTTAGGGCCCGGGACTAGCGGGGCTACGCAGTATTTT

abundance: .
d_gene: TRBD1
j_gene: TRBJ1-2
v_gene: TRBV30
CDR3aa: CAWSRGDRGTNYGYTF
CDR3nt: TGTGCCTGGAGTAGAGGGGACAGGGGAACCAACTATGGCTACACCTTC

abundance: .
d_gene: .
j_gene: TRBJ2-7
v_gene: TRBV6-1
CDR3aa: CASRGEGNYEQYF
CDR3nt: TGTGCCAGCAGGGGGGAAGGAAACTACGAGCAGTACTTC

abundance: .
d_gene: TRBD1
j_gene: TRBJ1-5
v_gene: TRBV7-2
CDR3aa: CASSSGGVGQPQHF
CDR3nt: TGTGCCAGCAGCTCAGGGGGGGTTGGTCAGCCCCAGCATTTT

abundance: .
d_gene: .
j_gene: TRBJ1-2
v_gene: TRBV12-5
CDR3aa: CASGLGAGANDGYTF
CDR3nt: TGTGCTAGTGGTTTGGGAGCGGGGGCGAATGATGGCTACACCTTC

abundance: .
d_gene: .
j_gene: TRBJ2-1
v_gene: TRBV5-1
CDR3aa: CASSLDPGGLDEQFF
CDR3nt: TGCGCCAGCAGCTTGGATCCTGGCGGTCTGGATGAGCAGTTCTTC

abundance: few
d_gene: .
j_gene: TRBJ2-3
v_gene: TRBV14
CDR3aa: CASSPFPSSTQYF
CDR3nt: TGTGCCAGCAGCCCTTTTCCGAGTAGTACGCAGTATTTT

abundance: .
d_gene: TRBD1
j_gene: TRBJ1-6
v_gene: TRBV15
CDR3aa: CATSIDRAESYNSPLHF
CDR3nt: TGTGCCACCAGCATAGACAGGGCGGAATCCTATAATTCACCCCTCCACTTT

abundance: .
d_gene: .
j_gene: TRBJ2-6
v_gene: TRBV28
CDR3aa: CASRPRDSGANVLTF
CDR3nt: TGTGCCAGCAGGCCACGGGACTCTGGGGCCAACGTCCTGACTTTC

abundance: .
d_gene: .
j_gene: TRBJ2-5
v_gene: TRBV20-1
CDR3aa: CSAYPEETQYF
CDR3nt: TGCAGTGCTTATCCCGAAGAGACCCAGTACTTC

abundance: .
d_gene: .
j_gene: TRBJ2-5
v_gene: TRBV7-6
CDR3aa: CASSLPRGSETQYF
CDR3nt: TGTGCCAGCAGCCTCCCGCGGGGCTCGGAGACCCAGTACTTC

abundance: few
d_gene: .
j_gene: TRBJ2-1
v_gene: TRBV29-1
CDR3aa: CSVGGNEQFF
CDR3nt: TGCAGCGTTGGGGGTAATGAGCAGTTCTTC

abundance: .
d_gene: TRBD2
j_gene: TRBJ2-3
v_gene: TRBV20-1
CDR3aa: CSARPSGVQYF
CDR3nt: TGCAGTGCTAGACCTAGCGGGGTGCAGTATTTT

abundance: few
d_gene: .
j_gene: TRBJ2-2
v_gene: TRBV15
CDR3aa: CATSSSTFVSRDGELFF
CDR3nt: TGTGCCACCAGCAGTTCGACATTCGTCTCCCGTGATGGGGAGCTGTTTTTT

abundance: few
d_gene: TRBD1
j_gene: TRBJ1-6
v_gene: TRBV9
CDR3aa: CASSVEGQGDSPLHF
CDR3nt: TGTGCCAGCAGCGTAGAGGGACAGGGAGATTCACCCCTCCACTTT

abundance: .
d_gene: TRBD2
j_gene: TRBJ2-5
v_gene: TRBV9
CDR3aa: CASSGRAGGPWETQYF
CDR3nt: TGTGCCAGCAGCGGCAGAGCGGGGGGGCCGTGGGAGACCCAGTACTTC

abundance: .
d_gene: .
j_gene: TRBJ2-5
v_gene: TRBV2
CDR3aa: CASSGGSETQYF
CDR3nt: TGTGCCAGCAGTGGGGGTTCCGAGACCCAGTACTTC

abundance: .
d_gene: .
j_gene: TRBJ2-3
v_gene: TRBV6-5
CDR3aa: CASTSSTDTQYF
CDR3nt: TGTGCCAGCACCTCGTCTACAGATACGCAGTATTTT

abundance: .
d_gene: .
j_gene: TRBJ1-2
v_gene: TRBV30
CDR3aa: CAWSRTDSNYGYTF
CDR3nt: TGTGCCTGGAGTAGAACCGACAGCAACTATGGCTACACCTTC

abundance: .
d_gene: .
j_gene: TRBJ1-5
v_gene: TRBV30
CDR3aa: CAWSADRINQPQHF
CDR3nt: TGTGCCTGGAGCGCCGACAGGATCAATCAGCCCCAGCATTTT

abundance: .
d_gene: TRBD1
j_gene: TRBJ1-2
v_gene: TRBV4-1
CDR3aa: CASSQDRTNYGYTF
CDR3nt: TGCGCCAGCAGCCAGGACAGGACTAACTATGGCTACACCTTC

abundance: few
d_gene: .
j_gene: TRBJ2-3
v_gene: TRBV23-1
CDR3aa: CASSQDRQRHSTDTQYF
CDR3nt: TGCGCCAGCAGTCAAGACAGACAGCGCCATAGCACAGATACGCAGTATTTT

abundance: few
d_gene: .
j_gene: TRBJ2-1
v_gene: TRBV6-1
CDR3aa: CASKQPKINEQFF
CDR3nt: TGTGCCAGCAAACAACCCAAAATCAATGAGCAGTTCTTC